This passage covers 16 T cell receptor beta chains from one sample sequenced in a study of cytomegalovirus exposure and HLA in healthy donors. PCR was performed using 60 Vbeta and 13 Jbeta primers. TCRdb's copy holds only in-frame clones and misses some; the assay was immunoSEQ multiplex PCR. The sample includes about 130,000 clones. Sequencing was carried out using PBMCs. These TCRs come from a man aged 30-40 years in good health and CMV-seronegative.

The chain combines TRBV7-8 with TRBJ1-1; D unresolved. V shed 5 bases and J shed 3 bases, with 13 bases lying between them. The CDR3 has 14 amino acids. Germline CDR1 reads SGHVS; CDR2 reads FQNEAQ. The CDR3 DNA reads as TGTGCCAGCAGCCCCAGGCCCTGGGACACTGAAGCTTTCTTT. Protein product: CASSPRPWDTEAFF.

CDR3 in amino acids: CASSGQATNYGYTF. The CDR3, as DNA: TGTGCCAGTAGCGGACAGGCAACTAACTATGGCTACACCTTC. The V and J genes are TRBV19 and TRBJ1-2; 7 positions agree with TRBD1. Germline CDR1 is LNHDA and CDR2 is SQIVND (reference sequence). V dropped 6 bases and J dropped 0; count of bases not matched to a gene: 4. This CDR3 region has 14 residues.

The rearrangement links TRBV6-5 to TRBJ2-7; weak D call: TRBD2 (6 bases). This CDR3 region has 15 residues. V gave up 6 bases and J gave up 3 bases, with 18 bases separating them. Germline CDR1 MNHEY, CDR2 SVGAGI. The CDR3 sequence: CASRLTAKGLYEQYF. Here the CDR3 DNA reads TGTGCCAGCAGACTGACGGCCAAGGGACTCTACGAGCAGTACTTC.

Written as DNA, the CDR3 is TGCAGCGTTACTTATACGTCTAAAAACATTCAGTACTTC. Its protein is CSVTYTSKNIQYF. The rearrangement links TRBV29-1 to TRBJ2-4; D gene ambiguous. CDR1 and CDR2 from the germline V gene are SQVTM and ANQGSEA. The V end was cut by 5 bases, the J end by 4 bases, with 12 bases between. CDR3 length: 13 amino acids.

The chain carries TRBV7-9 and TRBJ2-1; possibly TRBD2 for D (6 bases). The V and J ends lost 0 bases and 4 bases respectively, with 10 bases between them. The CDR3 totals 15 residues. The germline V gene has CDR1 SEHNR and CDR2 FQNEAQ (reference sequence). Written as DNA, the CDR3 is TGTGCCAGCAGCTTAGCGGGAGGAAAGTACAATGAGCAGTTCTTC. Amino acids: CASSLAGGKYNEQFF.

The chain uses TRBV4-1 and TRBJ2-1, with 10 bases matching TRBD2. The ends lost 1 base at V and 7 bases at J; junction bases unmatched: 10. The CDR3 runs 17 residues. Germline loops: CDR1 MGHRA, CDR2 YSYEKL. In nucleotides, the CDR3 is TGCGCCAGCAGCCAAGGCGGTCGAGCGGGAGGGGGAAATGAGCAGTTCTTC. Translated: CASSQGGRAGGGNEQFF.

The chain couples TRBV28 to TRBJ1-1, with a possible D match to TRBD1 (5 bases). The germline V gene has CDR1 MDHEN and CDR2 SYDVKM. The ends were cut back, 2 bases at V and 6 bases at J, with 16 bases in the middle. CDR3 length: 15 amino acids. This chain's CDR3 is CASSLRLGGVPEAFF. The DNA of the CDR3 is TGTGCCAGCAGTTTAAGGTTGGGAGGGGTACCTGAAGCTTTCTTT.

The CDR3 DNA sequence: TGTGCCAGCAGTCTCACCGGGGAGCTGTTTTTT. This translates into CASSLTGELFF. The rearrangement uses TRBV27 and TRBJ2-2; the D is unclear. The germline V gene has CDR1 MNHEY and CDR2 SMNVEV (reference sequence). The CDR3 runs to 11 residues. V gave up 5 bases and J gave up 4 bases, with 2 bases separating them.

The CDR3 DNA reads as TGTGCCAGCGGGAGGGTCAGTAACGGTGAGCAGTTCTTC. Its translation is CASGRVSNGEQFF. This rearrangement joins TRBV2 to TRBJ2-1, with TRBD2 matching 7 bases. The CDR3 extends over 13 amino acids. Germline assignment: CDR1 SNHLY and CDR2 FYNNEI. With V trimmed by 8 bases and J by 9 bases, 10 bases remained unmatched.

This chain links TRBV29-1 with TRBJ1-3; 8 nucleotides line up with TRBD1. Per germline, CDR1 SQVTM and CDR2 ANQGSEA. This CDR3 has 15 residues. V was pared by 0 bases and J by 2 bases, with 3 bases of the junction left unmatched. The DNA of the CDR3 is TGCAGCGTTGAAGATCCGACAGGGGCTGGAAACACCATATATTTT. As protein: CSVEDPTGAGNTIYF.

The V gene is TRBV7-2, the J gene TRBJ2-3, with D possibly TRBD1 on 6 matching bases. Per germline, CDR1 SGHTA and CDR2 FQGNSA. The CDR3 contains 13 residues. Trimming left V 3 bases short and J 6 bases short, with 10 bases between. The CDR3 nucleotides are TGTGCCAGCAGCTTCACAGGGTCCGATACGCAGTATTTT. This translates into CASSFTGSDTQYF.

To note about this clone: An end of the junction does not agree with germline; a read error may underlie this. This sample includes further DNA sequences coding for the same CDR3. J is TRBJ1-4 and V is TRBV6-5, with 11 bases that match TRBD1. This CDR3 contains 14 residues. In germline, CDR1 is MNHEY, CDR2 SVGAGI. The CDR3 reads CASSRTGGSEKLFF. The CDR3 DNA follows: TGTGCCAGCAGTAGGACAGGGGGCTCTGAAAAGCTGTTTTTT.

The gene calls are TRBV11-3 and TRBJ2-1, with 7 positions matching TRBD2. The CDR3 has 15 amino acids. Germline V CDR1 and CDR2: SGHNT, YENEEA. The ends lost 0 bases at V and 8 bases at J; junction bases unmatched: 7. CDR3 DNA: TGTGCCAGCAGCTTAGATATGAGGGAGGGCCATGAGCAGTTCTTC. Translation: CASSLDMREGHEQFF.

V is TRBV7-3 and J is TRBJ2-2; 7 bases map to TRBD2. The CDR3 runs 17 residues. The V segment lost 0 bases and the J segment 3 bases; nucleotides outside the gene matches: 7. Germline-derived CDR1 and CDR2 are SGHTA and FQGTGA. The CDR3 region is CASSLTASGVDTGELFF. As DNA, the CDR3 is TGTGCCAGCAGCTTAACCGCGAGCGGGGTGGACACCGGGGAGCTGTTTTTT.

The rearrangement uses TRBV11-2 and TRBJ2-3, with D hard to call. CDR3 size: 13 residues. Germline assignment: CDR1 SGHAT and CDR2 FQNNGV. With 6 bases removed from V and 1 base from J, the gap between germline ends came to 8 bases. The CDR3 sequence is CASRYQGTDTQYF. The CDR3 DNA is TGTGCCAGCAGATATCAGGGCACAGATACGCAGTATTTT.

This chain links TRBV28 with TRBJ2-7, with D perhaps TRBD2 (6 bases). The CDR3 sequence is 16 residues long. V dropped 4 bases and J dropped 2 bases, with 18 bases sitting between them. CDR1 MDHEN and CDR2 SYDVKM come from the germline V gene. The CDR3 DNA follows: TGTGCCAGCAGTTCACCTAGGCCTAGCGCTACCTACGAGCAGTACTTC. This encodes CASSSPRPSATYEQYF. Using reference TRBV28 and TRBJ2-7 for the parts outside the CDR3, the full variable domain is DVKVTQSSRYLVKRTGEKVFLECVQDMDHENMFWYRQDPGLGLRLIYFSYDVKMKEKGDIPEGYSVSREKKERFSLILESASTNQTSMYLCASSSPRPSATYEQYFGPGTRLTVT.